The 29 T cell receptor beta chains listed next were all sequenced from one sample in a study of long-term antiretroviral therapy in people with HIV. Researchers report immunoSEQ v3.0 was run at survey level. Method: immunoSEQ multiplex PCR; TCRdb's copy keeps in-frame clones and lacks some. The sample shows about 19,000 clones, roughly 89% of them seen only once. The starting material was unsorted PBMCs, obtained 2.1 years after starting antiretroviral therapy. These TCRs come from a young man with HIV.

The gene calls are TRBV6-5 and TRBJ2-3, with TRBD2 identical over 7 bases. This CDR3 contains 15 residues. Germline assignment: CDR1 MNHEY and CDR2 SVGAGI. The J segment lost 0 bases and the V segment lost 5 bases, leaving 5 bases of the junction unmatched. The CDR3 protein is CASSPTSTSTDTQYF. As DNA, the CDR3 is TGTGCCAGCAGTCCGACTAGCACCAGCACAGATACGCAGTATTTT.

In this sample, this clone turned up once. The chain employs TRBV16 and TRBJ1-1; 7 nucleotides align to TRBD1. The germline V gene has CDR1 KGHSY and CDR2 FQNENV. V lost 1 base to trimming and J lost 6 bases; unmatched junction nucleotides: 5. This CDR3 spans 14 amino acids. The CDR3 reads CASSQLAGGPEAFF. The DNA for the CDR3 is TGTGCCAGCAGCCAATTGGCAGGGGGGCCTGAAGCTTTCTTT.

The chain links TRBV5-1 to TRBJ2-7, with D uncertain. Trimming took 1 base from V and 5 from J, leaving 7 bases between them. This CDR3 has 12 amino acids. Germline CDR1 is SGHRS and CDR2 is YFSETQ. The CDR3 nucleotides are TGCGCCAGCAGCTTGTCTGGGAACGAGCAGTACTTC. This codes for CASSLSGNEQYF.

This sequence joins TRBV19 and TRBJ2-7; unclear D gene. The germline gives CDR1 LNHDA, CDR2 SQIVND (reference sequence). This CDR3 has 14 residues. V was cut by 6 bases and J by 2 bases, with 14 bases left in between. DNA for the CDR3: TGTGCCAGTAGCCCCACAGCGATACCCTACGAGCAGTACTTC. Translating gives CASSPTAIPYEQYF.

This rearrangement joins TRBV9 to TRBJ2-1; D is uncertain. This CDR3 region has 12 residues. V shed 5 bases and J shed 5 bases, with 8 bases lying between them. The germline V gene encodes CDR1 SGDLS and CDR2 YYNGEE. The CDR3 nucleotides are TGTGCCAGCAGAGATGAAAACAATGAGCAGTTCTTC. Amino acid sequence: CASRDENNEQFF.

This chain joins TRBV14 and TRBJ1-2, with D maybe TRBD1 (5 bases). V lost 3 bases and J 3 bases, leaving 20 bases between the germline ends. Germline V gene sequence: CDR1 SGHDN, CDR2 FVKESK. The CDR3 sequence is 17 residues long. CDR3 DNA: TGTGCCAGCAGCCAGCGCAAGTCCGGGACCGAGGACTATGGCTACACCTTC. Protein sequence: CASSQRKSGTEDYGYTF.

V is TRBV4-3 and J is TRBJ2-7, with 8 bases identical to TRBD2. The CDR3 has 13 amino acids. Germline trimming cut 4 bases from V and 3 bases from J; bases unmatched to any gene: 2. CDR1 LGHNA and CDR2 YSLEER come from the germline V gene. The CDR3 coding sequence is TGCGCCAGCAGCCCCGGGGGGGGCTACGAGCAGTACTTC. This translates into CASSPGGGYEQYF.

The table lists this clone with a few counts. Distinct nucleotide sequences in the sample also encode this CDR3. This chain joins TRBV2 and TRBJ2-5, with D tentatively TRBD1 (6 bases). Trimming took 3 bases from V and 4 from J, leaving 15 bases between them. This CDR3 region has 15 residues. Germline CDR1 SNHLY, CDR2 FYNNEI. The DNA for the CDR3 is TGTGCCAGCAGTGATGGAGGTGGGGGCGGAGAGACCCAGTACTTC. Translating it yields CASSDGGGGGETQYF.

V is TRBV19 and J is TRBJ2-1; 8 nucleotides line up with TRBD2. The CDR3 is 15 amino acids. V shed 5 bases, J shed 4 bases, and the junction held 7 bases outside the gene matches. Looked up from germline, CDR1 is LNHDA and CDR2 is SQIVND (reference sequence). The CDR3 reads CASSHSGGPYNEQFF. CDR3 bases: TGTGCCAGTAGTCACAGCGGGGGACCTTACAATGAGCAGTTCTTC.

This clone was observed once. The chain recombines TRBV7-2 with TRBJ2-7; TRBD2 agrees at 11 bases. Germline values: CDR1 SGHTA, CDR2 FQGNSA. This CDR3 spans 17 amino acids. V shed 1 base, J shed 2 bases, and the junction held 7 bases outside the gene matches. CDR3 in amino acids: CASSLGSGLAEPYEQYF. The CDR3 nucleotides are TGTGCCAGCAGCTTAGGATCGGGACTAGCGGAGCCCTACGAGCAGTACTTC.

CDR3 nucleotides: TGTGCCAGCAGTCTGGACAGGAAAAATGAAAAACTGTTTTTT. It yields the protein CASSLDRKNEKLFF. The chain recombines TRBV6-5 with TRBJ1-4, with 7 bases fitting TRBD1. V trimming: 5 bases; J trimming: 5 bases; junction bases outside the gene matches: 5. The CDR3 contains 14 residues. Germline CDR1 reads MNHEY; CDR2 reads SVGAGI.

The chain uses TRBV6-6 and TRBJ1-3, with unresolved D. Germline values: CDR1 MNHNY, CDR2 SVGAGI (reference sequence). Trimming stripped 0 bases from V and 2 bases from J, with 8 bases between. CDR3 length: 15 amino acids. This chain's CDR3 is CASSYSGIPGNTIYF. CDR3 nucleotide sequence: TGTGCCAGCAGTTACTCGGGAATCCCTGGAAACACCATATATTTT.

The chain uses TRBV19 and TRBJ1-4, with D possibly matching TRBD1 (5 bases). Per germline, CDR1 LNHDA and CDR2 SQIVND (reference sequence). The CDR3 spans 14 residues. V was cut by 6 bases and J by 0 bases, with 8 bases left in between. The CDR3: CASRGDATNEKLFF. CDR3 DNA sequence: TGTGCCAGTAGGGGGGATGCAACTAATGAAAAACTGTTTTTT.

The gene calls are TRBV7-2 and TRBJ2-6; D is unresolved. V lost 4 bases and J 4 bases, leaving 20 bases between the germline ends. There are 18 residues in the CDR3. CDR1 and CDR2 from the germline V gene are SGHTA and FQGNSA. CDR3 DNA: TGTGCCAGCAGCTCAGGACCGCAGGCATATTCAGGGGCCAACGTCCTGACTTTC. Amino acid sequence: CASSSGPQAYSGANVLTF.

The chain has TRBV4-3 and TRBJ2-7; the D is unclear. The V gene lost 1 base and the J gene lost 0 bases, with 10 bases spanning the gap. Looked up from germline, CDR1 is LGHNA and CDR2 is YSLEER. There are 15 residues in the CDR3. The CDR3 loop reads CASSQGPGLSYEQYF. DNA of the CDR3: TGCGCCAGCAGCCAAGGACCCGGGCTCTCCTACGAGCAGTACTTC.

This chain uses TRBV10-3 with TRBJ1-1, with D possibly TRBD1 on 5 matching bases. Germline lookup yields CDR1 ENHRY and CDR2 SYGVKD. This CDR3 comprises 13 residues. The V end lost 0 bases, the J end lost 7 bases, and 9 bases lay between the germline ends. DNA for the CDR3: TGTGCCATCAGTGAGTCGACGGGGGTTGAAGCTTTCTTT. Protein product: CAISESTGVEAFF.

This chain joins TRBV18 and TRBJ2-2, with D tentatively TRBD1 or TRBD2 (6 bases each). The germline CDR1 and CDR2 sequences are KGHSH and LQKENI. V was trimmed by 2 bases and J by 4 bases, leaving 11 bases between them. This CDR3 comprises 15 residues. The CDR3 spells CASSPMGGSTGELFF. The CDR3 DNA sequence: TGTGCCAGCTCACCAATGGGGGGCAGCACCGGGGAGCTGTTTTTT.

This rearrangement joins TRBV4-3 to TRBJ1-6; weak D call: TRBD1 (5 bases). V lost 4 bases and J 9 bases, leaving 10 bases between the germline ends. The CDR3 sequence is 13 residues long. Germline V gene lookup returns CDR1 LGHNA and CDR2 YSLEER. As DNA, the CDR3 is TGCGCCAGCAGCCGGTCGGGGGGTTCACCCCTCCACTTT. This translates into CASSRSGGSPLHF.

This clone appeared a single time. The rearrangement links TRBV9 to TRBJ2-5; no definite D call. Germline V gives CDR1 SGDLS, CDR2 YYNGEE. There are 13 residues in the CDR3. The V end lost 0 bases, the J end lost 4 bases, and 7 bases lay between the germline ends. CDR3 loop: CASSVDLGETQYF. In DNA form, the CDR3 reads TGTGCCAGCAGCGTAGACCTTGGAGAGACCCAGTACTTC.

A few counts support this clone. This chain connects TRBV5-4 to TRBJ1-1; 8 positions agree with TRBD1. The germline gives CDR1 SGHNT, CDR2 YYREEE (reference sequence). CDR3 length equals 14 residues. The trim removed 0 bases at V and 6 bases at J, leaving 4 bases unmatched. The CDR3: CASSLARTGSEAFF. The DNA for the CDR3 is TGTGCCAGCAGCTTGGCGAGGACAGGGTCTGAAGCTTTCTTT.

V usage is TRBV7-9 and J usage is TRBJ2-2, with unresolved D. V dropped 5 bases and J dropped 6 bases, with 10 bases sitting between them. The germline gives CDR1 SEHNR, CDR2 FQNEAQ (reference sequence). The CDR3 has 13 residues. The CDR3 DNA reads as TGTGCCAGCAGCCGAACGGGTCCCGGGGAGCTGTTTTTT. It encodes CASSRTGPGELFF. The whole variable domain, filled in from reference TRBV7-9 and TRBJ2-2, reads DTGVSQNPRHKITKRGQNVTFRCDPISEHNRLYWYRQTLGQGPEFLTYFQNEAQLEKSRLLSDRFSAERPKGSFSTLEIQRTEQGDSAMYLCASSRTGPGELFFGEGSRLTVL.

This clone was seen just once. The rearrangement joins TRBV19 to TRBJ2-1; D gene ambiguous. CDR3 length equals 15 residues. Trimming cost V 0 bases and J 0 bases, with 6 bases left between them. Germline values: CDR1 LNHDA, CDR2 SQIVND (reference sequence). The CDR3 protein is CASSIDASSYNEQFF. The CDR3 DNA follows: TGTGCCAGTAGTATAGACGCGAGCTCCTACAATGAGCAGTTCTTC.

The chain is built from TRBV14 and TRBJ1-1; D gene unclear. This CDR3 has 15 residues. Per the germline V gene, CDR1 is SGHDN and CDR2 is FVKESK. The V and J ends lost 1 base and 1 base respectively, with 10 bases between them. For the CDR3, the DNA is TGTGCCAGCAGCCAAGTTACGGAGAAGAACACTGAAGCTTTCTTT. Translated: CASSQVTEKNTEAFF.

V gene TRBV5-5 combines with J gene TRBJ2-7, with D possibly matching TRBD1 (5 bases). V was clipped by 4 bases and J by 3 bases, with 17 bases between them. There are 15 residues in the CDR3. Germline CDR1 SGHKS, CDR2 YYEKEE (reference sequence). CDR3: CASSPQTGEYYEQYF. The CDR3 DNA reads TGTGCCAGCAGCCCGCAAACAGGAGAATACTACGAGCAGTACTTC.

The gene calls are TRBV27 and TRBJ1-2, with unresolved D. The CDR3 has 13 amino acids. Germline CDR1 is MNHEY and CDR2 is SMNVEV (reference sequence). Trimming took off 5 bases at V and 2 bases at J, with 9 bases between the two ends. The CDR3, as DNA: TGTGCCAGCAGTCTGCTGGGGAACTATGGCTACACCTTC. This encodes CASSLLGNYGYTF.

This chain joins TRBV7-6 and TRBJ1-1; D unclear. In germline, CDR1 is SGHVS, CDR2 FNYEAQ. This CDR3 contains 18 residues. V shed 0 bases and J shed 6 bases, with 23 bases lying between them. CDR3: CASSLAYKPSKEKSEAFF. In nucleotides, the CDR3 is TGTGCCAGCAGCTTAGCCTATAAACCGTCGAAGGAGAAATCTGAAGCTTTCTTT.

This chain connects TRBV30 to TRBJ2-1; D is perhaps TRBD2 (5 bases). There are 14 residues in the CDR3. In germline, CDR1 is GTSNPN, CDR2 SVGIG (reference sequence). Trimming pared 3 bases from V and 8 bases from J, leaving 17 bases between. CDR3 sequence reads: CAWRPTRRVDEQFF. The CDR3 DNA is TGTGCCTGGAGGCCCACTAGAAGGGTCGATGAGCAGTTCTTC.

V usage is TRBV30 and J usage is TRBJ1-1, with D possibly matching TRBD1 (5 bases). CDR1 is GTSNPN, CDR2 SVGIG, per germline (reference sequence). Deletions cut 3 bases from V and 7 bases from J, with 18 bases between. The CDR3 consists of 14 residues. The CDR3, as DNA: TGTGCCTGGAGGAAGGACGGGAAGGGGAGTGAAGCTTTCTTT. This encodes CAWRKDGKGSEAFF.

CDR3 loop: CASSGGSRAYEQYF. The CDR3, as DNA: TGTGCCAGCAGTGGTGGGAGCAGAGCCTACGAGCAGTACTTC. The chain combines TRBV2 with TRBJ2-7; D is perhaps TRBD2 (5 bases). The germline V and J ends were trimmed by 4 bases and 2 bases, with 12 bases remaining between them. The CDR3 runs 14 residues. Germline values: CDR1 SNHLY, CDR2 FYNNEI.